A single T cell receptor (beta chain) is shown here with its context. This sample is part of a study of blood T cell repertoires in COVID-19. Whole-study context: Acute and convalescent COVID-19 specimens originated in the United States, Italy and Spain. T cells, B-cell-depleted T cells, or PBMCs supplied cDNA or gDNA.

The CDR3 has 15 residues. Germline CDR1 is PRHDT and CDR2 is FYEKMQ (reference sequence). The junction had 11 bases not matched to a gene; V was cut back by 5 bases and J by 6 bases. In the study's own analysis: Using reference gene primer amplification, nucleated cell counts were estimated. Sequencing used immunoSEQ multiplex PCR; TCRdb keeps in-frame clones, though not all of them. V and J calls and clone size come straight from that table; D and trimming were deduced from the DNA. The sample yields about 150,000 clones, 75% to 90% seen once. The receptor was isolated from an older woman with active or convalescent COVID-19. The chain recombines TRBV13 with TRBJ1-1, with 8 nucleotides matching TRBD1. Sequencing was performed on peripheral blood. CDR3 sequence: CASSPRGQDQSEAFF. The CDR3 DNA sequence: TGTGCCAGCAGCCCTAGGGGACAGGATCAATCTGAAGCTTTCTTT.